This T cell receptor beta chain was sequenced for a study of blood T cell repertoires in COVID-19. About the research overall: Acute and convalescent COVID-19 specimens originated in the United States, Italy and Spain. T cells, B-cell-depleted T cells, or PBMCs provided the cDNA or gDNA that served as material.

Study processing details: Amplification from reference gene primers served as the basis for estimated nucleated cell counts. Assay used: immunoSEQ multiplex PCR; TCRdb lists only in-frame clones, some missing. V and J calls plus clone size are reproduced from that table; the DNA served to infer D and trimming. The sample lists some 140,000 clones; roughly 84% were seen once. Participants' own reports of clinical history determined their cohort assignment. The receptor was isolated from a man aged 35-49 years with acute COVID-19. The sequenced material came from PBMCs or T cells enriched from blood (not recorded which).

CDR3 region: CASSPGQGSYEQYF. The DNA for the CDR3 is TGTGCCAGCAGCCCCGGACAGGGCAGTTACGAGCAGTACTTC. V and J are TRBV13 and TRBJ2-7, with 8 nucleotides matching TRBD1. Germline CDR1 is PRHDT and CDR2 is FYEKMQ (reference sequence). J gave up 4 bases and V 5 bases, and 7 bases lay outside the gene matches. This CDR3 has 14 amino acids.